Each of the 8 T cell receptor beta chains below was sequenced from the same sample in a study of T cell responses to AZD1222 COVID-19 vaccine. Data came from immunoSEQ multiplex PCR; TCRdb stores just in-frame clones and leaves some out. The sample contains approximately 150,000 clones, roughly nine tenths of which appear only once. The source was peripheral blood, collected 28 days after the second AZD1222 dose. The receptors were sampled from an adult who received the AZD1222 COVID-19 vaccine.

The chain carries TRBV3-1 (or the pseudogene TRBV3-2) and TRBJ1-3; 10 positions agree with TRBD1. J gave up 0 bases and V 3 bases, and 2 bases lay outside the gene matches. Per the germline V gene, CDR1 is LGHDT and CDR2 is YNNKEL (reference sequence). The CDR3 has 16 residues. CDR3 residues: CASSHRTGGSGNTIYF. The CDR3 nucleotides read TGTGCCAGCAGCCATCGGACAGGGGGCTCTGGAAACACCATATATTTT.

The chain couples TRBV6-6 to TRBJ2-7; 7 bases map to TRBD2. J gave up 1 base and V 2 bases, and 5 bases lay outside the gene matches. Looked up from germline, CDR1 is MNHNY and CDR2 is SVGAGI (reference sequence). This CDR3 region has 15 residues. The CDR3 region has the DNA TGTGCCAGCAGTTACATAGCTAGCGGTTCCTACGAGCAGTACTTC. It is translated as CASSYIASGSYEQYF.

The chain has TRBV2 and TRBJ2-7; the match to TRBD1 covers 9 bases. Germline CDR1 is SNHLY and CDR2 is FYNNEI. With 4 bases clipped from V and 1 base from J, the junction kept 5 bases outside the gene matches. The CDR3 runs 15 residues. The chain's CDR3 is CASSVGTGISYEQYF. The DNA of the CDR3 is TGTGCCAGCAGTGTAGGGACAGGGATATCCTACGAGCAGTACTTC.

The chain links TRBV27 to TRBJ2-7, with D tentatively TRBD1 (6 bases). Per the germline V gene, CDR1 is MNHEY and CDR2 is SMNVEV (reference sequence). CDR3 size: 18 residues. The V and J ends lost 5 bases and 1 base respectively, with 24 bases between them. This CDR3 is CASSPQPLIRDNSYEQYF. CDR3 sequence (DNA): TGTGCCAGCAGTCCTCAACCCCTCATCCGGGACAATTCCTACGAGCAGTACTTC.

The chain recombines TRBV12-3 or TRBV12-4 with TRBJ2-5, with unresolved D. Trimming removed 5 bases from V and 4 bases from J, with 8 bases in between. This CDR3 comprises 12 residues. The CDR3 region has the DNA TGTGCCAGCAGTGGGTTCCCAGAGACCCAGTACTTC. It translates to CASSGFPETQYF.

This clone is a singleton in its sample. The chain joins TRBV30 to TRBJ1-4; no clear D gene. V gave up 2 bases and J gave up 3 bases, with 16 bases separating them. Germline CDR1 is GTSNPN and CDR2 is SVGIG (reference sequence). The CDR3 consists of 16 residues. The CDR3 region has the DNA TGTGCCTGGAGTTCCTTTACGGCAGGCTCTAATGAAAAACTGTTTTTT. This sequence encodes CAWSSFTAGSNEKLFF.

The chain carries TRBV10-1 and TRBJ2-2, with D possibly matching TRBD1 (6 bases). Germline V lookup: CDR1 WNHNN, CDR2 SYGVQD (reference sequence). Trimming left V 2 bases short and J 2 bases short, with 12 bases between. This CDR3 is built from 16 residues. For the CDR3, the DNA is TGCGCCAGCAGTGAGAGTAGCAGGGGCAACACCGGGGAGCTGTTTTTT. It specifies CASSESSRGNTGELFF.

The chain recombines TRBV12-2 with TRBJ2-7. TRBV12-2 is classified as a pseudogene. This CDR3 spans 23 amino acids. The chain's CDR3 is CASRWKGKRAGTDNLRGPYEQYF. The CDR3 DNA reads TGTGCAAGTCGCTGGAAAGGTAAACGTGCCGGGACAGATAACCTGCGGGGGCCCTACGAGCAGTACTTC.